This T cell receptor (beta chain) originates from a study of radiotherapy plus CTLA-4 blockade in lung cancer. Background on the study: Of all patients, around 20% responded objectively and approximately 29% showed disease control. Overall study findings and caveats: Blood saw expansion of tumor-derived TCR clones after radiotherapy plus ipilimumab.

This clone has only a few counts. The antigen remains undetermined. Method: immunoSEQ multiplex PCR; TCRdb's copy keeps in-frame clones and lacks some. The data hold 50,000 to 65,000 clones, with about three quarters observed a single time. With 4 bases clipped from V and 5 bases from J, the junction kept 6 bases outside the gene matches. From germline, CDR1 is SGHRS and CDR2 YFSETQ. The CDR3 loop spans 15 amino acids. The chain carries TRBV5-1 and TRBJ2-2, with 9 bases aligning to TRBD2. This TCR was sampled from a human donor with non-small cell lung cancer whose response to radiotherapy plus ipilimumab could not be evaluated. Sequenced material: peripheral blood, taken from a patient treated with radiotherapy plus ipilimumab. As DNA, the CDR3 is TGCGCCAGCAGCCCGGCAGGACTAGCGACCGGGGAGCTGTTTTTT. Its protein is CASSPAGLATGELFF.